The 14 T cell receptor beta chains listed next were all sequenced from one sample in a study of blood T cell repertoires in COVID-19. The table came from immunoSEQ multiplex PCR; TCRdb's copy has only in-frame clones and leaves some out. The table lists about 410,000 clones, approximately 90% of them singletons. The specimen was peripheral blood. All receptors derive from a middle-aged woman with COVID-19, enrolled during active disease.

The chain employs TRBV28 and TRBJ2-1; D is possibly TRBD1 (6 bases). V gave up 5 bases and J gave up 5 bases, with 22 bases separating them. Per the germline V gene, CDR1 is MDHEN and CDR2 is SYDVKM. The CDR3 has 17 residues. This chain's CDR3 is CASSPFKGTRKNNEQFF. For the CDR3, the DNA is TGTGCCAGCAGTCCCTTTAAGGGGACAAGGAAAAACAATGAGCAGTTCTTC.

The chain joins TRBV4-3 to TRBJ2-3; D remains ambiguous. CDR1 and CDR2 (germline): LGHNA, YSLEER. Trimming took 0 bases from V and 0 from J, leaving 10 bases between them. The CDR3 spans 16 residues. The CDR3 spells CASSQDREISTDTQYF. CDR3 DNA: TGCGCCAGCAGCCAAGATCGCGAAATTAGCACAGATACGCAGTATTTT.

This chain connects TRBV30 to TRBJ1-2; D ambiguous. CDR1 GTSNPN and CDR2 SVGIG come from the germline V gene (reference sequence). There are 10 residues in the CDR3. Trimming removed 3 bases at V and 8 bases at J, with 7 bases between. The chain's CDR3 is CAWRAVGYTF. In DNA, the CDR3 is TGTGCCTGGAGAGCGGTGGGCTACACCTTC.

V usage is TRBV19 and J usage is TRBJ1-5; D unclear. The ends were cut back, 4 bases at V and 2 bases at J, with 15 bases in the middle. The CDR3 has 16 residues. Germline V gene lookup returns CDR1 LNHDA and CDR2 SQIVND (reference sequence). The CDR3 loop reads CASSTVRQVGNQPQHF. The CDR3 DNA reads TGTGCCAGTAGTACAGTACGGCAGGTCGGCAATCAGCCCCAGCATTTT.

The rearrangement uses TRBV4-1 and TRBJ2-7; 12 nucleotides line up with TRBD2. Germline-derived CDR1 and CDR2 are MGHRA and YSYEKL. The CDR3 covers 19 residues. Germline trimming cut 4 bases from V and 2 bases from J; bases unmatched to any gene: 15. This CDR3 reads CASSLRGLAGHTPTYEQYF. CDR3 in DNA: TGCGCCAGCAGCCTCAGAGGACTAGCGGGACATACACCTACCTACGAGCAGTACTTC.

CDR3 in amino acids: CASSLERGAIEEQFF. For the CDR3, the DNA is TGTGCCAGCAGCTTAGAACGGGGGGCGATAGAAGAGCAGTTCTTC. The chain couples TRBV7-2 to TRBJ2-1, with D possibly being TRBD2 (7 bases). The CDR3 length is 15 residues. The germline gives CDR1 SGHTA, CDR2 FQGNSA. Trimming cost V 1 base and J 10 bases, with 17 bases left between them.

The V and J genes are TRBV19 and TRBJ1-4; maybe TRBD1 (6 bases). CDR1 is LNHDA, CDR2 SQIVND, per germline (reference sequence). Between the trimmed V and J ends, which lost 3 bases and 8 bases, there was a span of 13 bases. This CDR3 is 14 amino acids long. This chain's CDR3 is CASSMSRGGEKLFF. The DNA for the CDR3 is TGTGCCAGTAGTATGAGCAGGGGCGGAGAAAAACTGTTTTTT.

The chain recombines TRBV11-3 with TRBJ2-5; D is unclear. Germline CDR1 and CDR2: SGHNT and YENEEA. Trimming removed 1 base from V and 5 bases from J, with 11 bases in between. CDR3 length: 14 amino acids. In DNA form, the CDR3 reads TGTGCCAGCAGCTTAGTAGGCAGGTGGGAGACCCAGTACTTC. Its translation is CASSLVGRWETQYF. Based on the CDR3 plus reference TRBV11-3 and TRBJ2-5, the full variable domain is EAGVVQSPRYKIIEKKQPVAFWCNPISGHNTLYWYLQNLGQGPELLIRYENEEAVDDSQLPKDRFSAERLKGVDSTLKIQPAELGDSAVYLCASSLVGRWETQYFGPGTRLLVL.

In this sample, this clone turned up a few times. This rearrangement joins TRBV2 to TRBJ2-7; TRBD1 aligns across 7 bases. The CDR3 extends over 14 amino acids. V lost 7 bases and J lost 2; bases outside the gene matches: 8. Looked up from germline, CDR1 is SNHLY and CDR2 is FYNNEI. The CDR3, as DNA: TGTGCCAGCACCGTACGGGACAGTACCTACGAGCAGTACTTC. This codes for CASTVRDSTYEQYF.

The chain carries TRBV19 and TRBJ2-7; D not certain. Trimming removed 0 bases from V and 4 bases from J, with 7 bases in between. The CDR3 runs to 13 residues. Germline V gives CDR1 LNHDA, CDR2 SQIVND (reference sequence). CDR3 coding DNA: TGTGCCAGTAGTATAGATTGGAGTTACGAGCAGTACTTC. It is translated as CASSIDWSYEQYF.

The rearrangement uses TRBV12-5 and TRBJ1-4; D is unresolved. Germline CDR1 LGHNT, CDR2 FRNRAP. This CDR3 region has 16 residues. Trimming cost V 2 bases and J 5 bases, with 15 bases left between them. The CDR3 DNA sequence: TGTGCTAGTGGTTTGCCCCGGTCAGGCTCAAATGAAAAACTGTTTTTT. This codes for CASGLPRSGSNEKLFF.

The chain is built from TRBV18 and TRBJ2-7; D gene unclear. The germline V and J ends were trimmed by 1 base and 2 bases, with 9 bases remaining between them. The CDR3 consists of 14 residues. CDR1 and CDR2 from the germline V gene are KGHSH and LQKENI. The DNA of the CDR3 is TGTGCCAGCTCACCACTCCCACAGCCCTACGAGCAGTACTTC. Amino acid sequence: CASSPLPQPYEQYF.

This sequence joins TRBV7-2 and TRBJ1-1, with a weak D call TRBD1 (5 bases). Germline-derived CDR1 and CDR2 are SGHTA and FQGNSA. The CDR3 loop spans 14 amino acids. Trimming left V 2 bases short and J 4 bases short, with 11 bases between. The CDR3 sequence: CASSLRGGSTEAFF. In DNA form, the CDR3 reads TGTGCCAGCAGCTTAAGGGGCGGGAGCACTGAAGCTTTCTTT.

The CDR3 sequence: CASSMRTGAEQYF. The CDR3 region has the DNA TGTGCCAGTAGTATGAGGACAGGGGCCGAGCAGTACTTC. The chain uses TRBV19 and TRBJ2-7; TRBD1 matches 9 bases. Trimming cost V 3 bases and J 6 bases; bases outside gene matches: 3. Per germline, CDR1 LNHDA and CDR2 SQIVND (reference sequence). The CDR3 contains 13 residues.